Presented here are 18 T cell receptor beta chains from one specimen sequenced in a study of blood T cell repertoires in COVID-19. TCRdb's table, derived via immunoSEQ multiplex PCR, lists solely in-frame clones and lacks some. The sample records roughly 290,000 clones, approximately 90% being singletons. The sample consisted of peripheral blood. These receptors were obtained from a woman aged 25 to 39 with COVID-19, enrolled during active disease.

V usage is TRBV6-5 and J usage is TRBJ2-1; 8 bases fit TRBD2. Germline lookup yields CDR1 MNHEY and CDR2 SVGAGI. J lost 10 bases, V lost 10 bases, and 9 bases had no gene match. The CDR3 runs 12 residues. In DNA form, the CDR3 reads TGTGCCATCGGGAGGGGGGGTGAAGAGCAGTTCTTC. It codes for CAIGRGGEEQFF.

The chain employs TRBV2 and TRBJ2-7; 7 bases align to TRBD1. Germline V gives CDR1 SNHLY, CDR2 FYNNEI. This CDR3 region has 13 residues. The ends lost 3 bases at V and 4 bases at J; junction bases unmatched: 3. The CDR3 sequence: CASSDRGRYEQYF. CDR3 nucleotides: TGTGCCAGCAGTGACAGGGGGAGATACGAGCAGTACTTC.

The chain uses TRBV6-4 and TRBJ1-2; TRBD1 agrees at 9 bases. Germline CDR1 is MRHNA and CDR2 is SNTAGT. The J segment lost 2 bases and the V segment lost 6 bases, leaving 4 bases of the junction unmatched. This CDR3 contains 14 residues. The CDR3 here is CASSSGTGNYGYTF. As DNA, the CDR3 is TGTGCCAGCAGCTCCGGGACAGGGAACTATGGCTACACCTTC.

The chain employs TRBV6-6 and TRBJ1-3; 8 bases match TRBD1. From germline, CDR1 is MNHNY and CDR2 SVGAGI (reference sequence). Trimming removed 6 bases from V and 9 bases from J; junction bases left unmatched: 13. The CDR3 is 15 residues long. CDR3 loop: CASRSPGQVGGTIYF. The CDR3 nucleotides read TGTGCCAGCAGGTCCCCGGGACAGGTTGGCGGCACCATATATTTT.

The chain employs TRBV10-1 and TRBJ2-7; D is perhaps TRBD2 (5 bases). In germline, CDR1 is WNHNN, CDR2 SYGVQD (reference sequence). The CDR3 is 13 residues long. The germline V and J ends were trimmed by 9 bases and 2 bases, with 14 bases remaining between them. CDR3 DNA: TGCGCCAGAGGCCCGCGGGCGCCCTACGAGCAGTACTTC. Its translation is CARGPRAPYEQYF.

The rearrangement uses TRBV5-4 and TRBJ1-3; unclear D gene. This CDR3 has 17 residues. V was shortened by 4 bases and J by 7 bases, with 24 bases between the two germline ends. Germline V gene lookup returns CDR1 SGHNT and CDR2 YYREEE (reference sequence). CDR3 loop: CASSPVEGRMAPNTIYF. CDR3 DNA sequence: TGTGCCAGCAGCCCGGTGGAGGGAAGAATGGCACCGAACACCATATATTTT.

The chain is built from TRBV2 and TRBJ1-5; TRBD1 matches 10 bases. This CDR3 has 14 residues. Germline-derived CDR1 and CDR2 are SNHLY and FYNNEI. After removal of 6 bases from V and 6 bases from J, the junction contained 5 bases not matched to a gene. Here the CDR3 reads CASRDRGLGQPQHF. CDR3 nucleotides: TGTGCCAGCAGAGACAGGGGGCTAGGTCAGCCCCAGCATTTT.

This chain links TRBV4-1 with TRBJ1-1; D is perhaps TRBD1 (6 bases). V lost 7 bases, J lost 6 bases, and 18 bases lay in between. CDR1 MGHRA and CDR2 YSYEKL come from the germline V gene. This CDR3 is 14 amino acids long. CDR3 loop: CASNLIRGGAEAFF. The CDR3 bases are TGCGCCAGCAACCTCATTAGGGGGGGGGCTGAAGCTTTCTTT.

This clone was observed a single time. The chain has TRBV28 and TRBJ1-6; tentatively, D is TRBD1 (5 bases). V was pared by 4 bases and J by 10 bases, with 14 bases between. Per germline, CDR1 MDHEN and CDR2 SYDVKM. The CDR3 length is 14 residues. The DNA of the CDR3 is TGTGCCAGCAGTTCGGGCAGGGCCGTCTCACCCCTCCACTTT. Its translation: CASSSGRAVSPLHF.

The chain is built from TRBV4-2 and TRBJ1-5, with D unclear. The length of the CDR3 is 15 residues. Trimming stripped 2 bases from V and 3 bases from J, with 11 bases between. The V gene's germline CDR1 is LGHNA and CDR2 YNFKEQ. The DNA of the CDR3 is TGTGCCAGCAGCCAAACAACACAATCCAATCAGCCCCAGCATTTT. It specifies CASSQTTQSNQPQHF.

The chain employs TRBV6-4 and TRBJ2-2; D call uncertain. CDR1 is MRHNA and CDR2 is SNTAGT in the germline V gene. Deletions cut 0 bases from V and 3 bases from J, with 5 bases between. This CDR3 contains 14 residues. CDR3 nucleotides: TGTGCCAGCAGTGACTCCAGTCACACCGGGGAGCTGTTTTTT. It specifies CASSDSSHTGELFF.

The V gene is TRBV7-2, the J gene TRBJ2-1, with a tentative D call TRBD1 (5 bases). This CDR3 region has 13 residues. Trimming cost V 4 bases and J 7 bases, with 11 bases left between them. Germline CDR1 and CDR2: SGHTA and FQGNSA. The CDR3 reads CASSSAPGNEQFF. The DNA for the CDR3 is TGTGCCAGCAGCTCGGCCCCAGGGAATGAGCAGTTCTTC.

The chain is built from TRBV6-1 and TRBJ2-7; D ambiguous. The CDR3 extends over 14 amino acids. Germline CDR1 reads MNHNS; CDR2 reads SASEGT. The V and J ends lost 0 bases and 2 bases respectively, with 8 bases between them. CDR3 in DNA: TGTGCCAGCAGTGAAGCGGCTAGTACCTACGAGCAGTACTTC. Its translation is CASSEAASTYEQYF.

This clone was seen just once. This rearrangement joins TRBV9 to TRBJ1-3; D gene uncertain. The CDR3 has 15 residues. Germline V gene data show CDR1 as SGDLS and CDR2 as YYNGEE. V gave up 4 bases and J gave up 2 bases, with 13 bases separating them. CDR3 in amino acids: CASSPQGGTGNTIYF. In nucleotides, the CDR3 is TGTGCCAGCAGCCCCCAAGGAGGGACTGGAAACACCATATATTTT.

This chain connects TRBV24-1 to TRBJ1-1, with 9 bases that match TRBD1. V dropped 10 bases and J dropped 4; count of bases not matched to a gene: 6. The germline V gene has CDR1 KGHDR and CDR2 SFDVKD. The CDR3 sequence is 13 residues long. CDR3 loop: CATTQGASTEAFF. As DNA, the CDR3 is TGTGCCACGACACAGGGGGCGAGCACTGAAGCTTTCTTT.

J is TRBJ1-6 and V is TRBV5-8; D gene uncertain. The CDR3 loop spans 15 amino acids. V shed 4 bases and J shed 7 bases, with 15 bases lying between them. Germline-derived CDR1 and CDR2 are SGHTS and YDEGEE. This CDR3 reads CASSIIGVKNSPLHF. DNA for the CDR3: TGTGCCAGCAGCATTATCGGGGTGAAGAATTCACCCCTCCACTTT. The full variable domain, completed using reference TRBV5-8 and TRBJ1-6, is EAGVTQSPTHLIKTRGQQATLRCSPISGHTSVYWYQQALGLGLQFLLWYDEGEERNRGNFPPRFSGRQFPNYSSELNVNALELEDSALYLCASSIIGVKNSPLHFGNGTRLTVT.

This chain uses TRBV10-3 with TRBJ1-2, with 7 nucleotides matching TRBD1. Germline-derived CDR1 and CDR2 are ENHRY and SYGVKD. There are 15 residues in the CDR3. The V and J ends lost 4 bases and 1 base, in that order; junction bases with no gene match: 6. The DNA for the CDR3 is TGTGCCATCAGTGTAGACAGGGACCTTAACTATGGCTACACCTTC. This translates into CAISVDRDLNYGYTF.

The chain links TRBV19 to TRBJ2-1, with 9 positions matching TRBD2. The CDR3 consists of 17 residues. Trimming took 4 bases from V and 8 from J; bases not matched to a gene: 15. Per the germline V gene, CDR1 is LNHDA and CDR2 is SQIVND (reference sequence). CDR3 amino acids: CASSNPPGSGSLDEQFF. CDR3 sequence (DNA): TGTGCCAGTAGTAATCCTCCGGGTAGCGGGAGCTTGGATGAGCAGTTCTTC.